Below, one T cell receptor (beta chain) is given with its context. Its antigen is unknown. Amplification used 60 Vbeta primers and 13 Jbeta primers. Clones were read by immunoSEQ multiplex PCR, and TCRdb kept only the in-frame ones, dropping some. The table has some 79,000 clones, 78% seen once. These data originate in a study of cytomegalovirus exposure and HLA in healthy donors. Overall study results and limits: The likely origin of a cluster of highly shared sequence variants was a sequencing artifact. The study designated some 180 TCR beta chains cytomegalovirus-associated. The authors reported that TCR beta sequences could predict HLA-A and HLA-B alleles. These predictions were accurate for most subjects in the first cohort.

The V gene lost 3 bases and the J gene lost 3 bases, with 3 bases spanning the gap. This CDR3 is 11 amino acids long. Germline V gene lookup returns CDR1 MDHEN and CDR2 SYDVKM. Though probably carrying unrecorded immune exposures, donors were nominally healthy at sampling. The sequence was obtained from a male donor in good health and CMV-seropositive. What was sequenced was PBMCs. V and J are TRBV28 and TRBJ2-7; unclear D gene. CDR3 residues: CASSLYYEQYF. The CDR3 DNA reads as TGTGCCAGCAGTTTGTACTACGAGCAGTACTTC.